The present T cell receptor beta chain was sequenced within a study of response to subunit inactivated influenza vaccine. Findings and limits, study-wide: Every seasonal influenza vaccination brings in few new T cells, the authors suggested.

As concerns this clonotype: Antigen unknown.

Per the germline V gene, CDR1 is KGHDR and CDR2 is SFDVKD. The CDR3 has 14 residues. With 7 bases clipped from V and 2 bases from J, the junction kept 7 bases outside the gene matches. TCRdb used MiXCR to reprocess the RT-PCR reads, holding one entry per CDR3 protein. The table lists hundreds of thousands of distinct CDR3 sequences, approximately 7.6% of them singletons. Here the sequenced sample was PBMCs from blood, taken roughly 24 months after vaccination. The chain carries TRBV24-1 and TRBJ2-7, with 7 bases lining up with TRBD1. The receptor was derived from a man aged 45 to 70 who received an inactivated influenza vaccine. CDR3 DNA: TGTGCCACCAGCCCCCGGGACAGAACCTACGAGCAGTACTTC. As protein: CATSPRDRTYEQYF.